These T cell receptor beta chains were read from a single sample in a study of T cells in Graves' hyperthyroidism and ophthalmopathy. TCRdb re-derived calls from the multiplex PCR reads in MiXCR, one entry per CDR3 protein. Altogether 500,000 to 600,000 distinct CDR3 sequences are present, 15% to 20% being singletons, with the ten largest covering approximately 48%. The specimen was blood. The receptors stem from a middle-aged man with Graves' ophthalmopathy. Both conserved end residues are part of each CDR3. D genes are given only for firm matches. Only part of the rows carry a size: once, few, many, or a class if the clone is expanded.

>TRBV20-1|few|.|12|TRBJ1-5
TGCAGTGCTAGAAGGTGGAATCAGCCCCAGCATTTT
CSARRWNQPQHF
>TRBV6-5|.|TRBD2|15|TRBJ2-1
TGTGCCAGCAGTTACGGGCGGGGGGCCTACAATGAGCAGTTCTTC
CASSYGRGAYNEQFF
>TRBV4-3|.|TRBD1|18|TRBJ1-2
TGCGCCAGCAGCCAAGAGGCCAGCCGGACAGGGAGAGGTTATGGCCACACCTTC
CASSQEASRTGRGYGHTF
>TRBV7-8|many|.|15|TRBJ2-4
TGTGCCAGCAGCTTAGGGGTCAGCCGTAGAGACATTCAGTACTTC
CASSLGVSRRDIQYF
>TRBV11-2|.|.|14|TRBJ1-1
TGTGCCAGCAGCTCGACAGCTATGAATGGCGAAGCTTTCTTT
CASSSTAMNGEAFF
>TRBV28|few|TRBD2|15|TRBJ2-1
TGTGCCGGCACCTCACTAGCGGGAGGGCCAAGTGAGCAGTTCTTC
CAGTSLAGGPSEQFF
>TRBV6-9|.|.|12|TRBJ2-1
TGTGCCAGCAGTTATATAGGGAATGAGCAGTTCTTC
CASSYIGNEQFF
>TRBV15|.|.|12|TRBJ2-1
TGTGCCACCAGCAGGTGGGTCAATGAGCAGTTCTTC
CATSRWVNEQFF
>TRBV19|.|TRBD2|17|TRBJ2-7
TGTGCCAGTACCGTCACGGGACTAGCGGGGGGACCTCACGAGCAGTACTTC
CASTVTGLAGGPHEQYF
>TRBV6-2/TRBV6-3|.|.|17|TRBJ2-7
TGTGCCAGCAGTACCTACCCCGGGACACGAAGCTCCTACGAGCAGTACTTC
CASSTYPGTRSSYEQYF
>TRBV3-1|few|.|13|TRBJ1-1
TGTGCCAGCAGCCAGGCTTACAGCCCTGAAGCTTTCTTT
CASSQAYSPEAFF
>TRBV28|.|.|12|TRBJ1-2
TGTGCTACGGGGGACCTAAACTATGGCTACACCTTC
CATGDLNYGYTF
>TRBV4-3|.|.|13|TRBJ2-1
TGCGCCAGCAGGCCTCAAGGTCGGCATGAGCAGTTCTTC
CASRPQGRHEQFF
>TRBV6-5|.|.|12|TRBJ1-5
TGTGCCAGCAGTACTAGGGGTCAGCCCCAGCATTTT
CASSTRGQPQHF
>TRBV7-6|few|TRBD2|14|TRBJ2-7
TGTGCCAGCAGCCCAAGGAGGGAGGGCCTCGAGCAGTACTTC
CASSPRREGLEQYF
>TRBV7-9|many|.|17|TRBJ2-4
TGTGCCAGCAGCGCCAACCGTCGGACAGGGAGGGAAAACATTCAGTACTTC
CASSANRRTGRENIQYF
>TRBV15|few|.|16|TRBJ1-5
TGTGCCACCAGCAGAGATTTGTTCGGGGCCGATCAGCCCCAGCATTTT
CATSRDLFGADQPQHF
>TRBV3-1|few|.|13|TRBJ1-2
TGTGCCAGCAGCCGGAACAGGGACCATGGCTACACCTTC
CASSRNRDHGYTF
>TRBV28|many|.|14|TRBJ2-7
TGTGCCAGCACCCCCCGGGCAGGCGGTACCGAGCAGTACTTC
CASTPRAGGTEQYF
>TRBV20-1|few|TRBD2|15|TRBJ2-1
TGCAGTGCTAGACATATCAGGACTAGCGTGAATGAGCAGTTCTTC
CSARHIRTSVNEQFF